This T cell receptor beta chain stems from a study of shared clonotypes between healthy human individuals. In the authors' workflow: Quality scores were absent from the junction-only immunoSEQ sequences, so filtering differed. TCRdb's copy holds only in-frame clones and misses some; the assay was immunoSEQ multiplex PCR. The V and J calls and the clone size are those of that table, but D and trimming were determined from the DNA. The sample lists more than 500,000 clones, about 95% seen once, with about 0.11% in the top ten. The J segment lost 3 bases and the V segment lost 1 base, leaving 2 bases of the junction unmatched. Germline assignment: CDR1 LNHNV and CDR2 YYDKDF (reference sequence). The CDR3 is 16 residues long. Positive CCR7 selection of CD45RO-negative cells yielded the naive CD8 cells, and terminally differentiated effector memory CD45RA+ cells were excluded.

This receptor was taken from a woman younger than 45 in good health. J is TRBJ2-1 and V is TRBV15, with 11 bases fitting TRBD2. The sample consisted of naive CD8+ T cells sorted from blood. The CDR3 bases are TGTGCCACCAGCAGAGTTGGACTAGCGGGCTACAATGAGCAGTTCTTC. Its translation: CATSRVGLAGYNEQFF.